These T cell receptor beta chains were read from a single sample in a study of cytomegalovirus exposure and HLA in healthy donors. The method was immunoSEQ multiplex PCR; TCRdb's version includes in-frame clones alone and lacks a portion of them. The table shows about 110,000 clones, with more than 60% occurring only once. Sequencing was performed on PBMCs. Every receptor here comes from a middle-aged man in good health and CMV-seronegative. Each CDR3 is given with its conserved first and last residue.

v_gene	j_gene	CDR3aa
TRBV4-2	TRBJ2-5	CASSHQPSGLAGGGKETQYF
TRBV10-3	TRBJ1-1	CAISADREVTEAFF
TRBV4-1	TRBJ2-7	CASSQAYGAYEQYF
TRBV5-1	TRBJ2-3	CASSSGTNTDTQYF
TRBV7-6	TRBJ1-2	CASSPMTAIYGYTF
TRBV12-5	TRBJ2-5	CASGLGLAVQETQYF
TRBV6-1	TRBJ2-3	CASTGTSVADTQYF
TRBV29-1	TRBJ2-5	CSVAGRGGETQYF
TRBV19	TRBJ1-2	CASSLQGPYGYTF
TRBV19	TRBJ2-5	CASGLPGQGGRGTQYF
TRBV10-2	TRBJ1-4	CASSESTGTNEKLFF
TRBV2	TRBJ1-6	CASTLYGVSNSPLHF
TRBV2	TRBJ2-3	CASSALAATGNTQYF
TRBV19	TRBJ2-5	CASSMNKGAEETQYF